The clone carrying this TCR beta chain was observed at least ten times. No antigen is known for it. TCRdb re-analyzed the PCR reads using MiXCR. The table shows about 25,000 clones, with around 20% occurring only once. All patients were untreated before thyroid surgery. These data originate in a study of metastatic and nonmetastatic thyroid tumors. Study background: Blood and tumor or nodule tissue repertoires from malignant and benign thyroid patients were compared. The study's findings and limits: Reported TCR beta diversity, measured in blood and tumor, was significantly higher for malignant thyroid tumors than for benign nodules.

V shed 5 bases, J shed 9 bases, and the junction held 11 bases outside the gene matches. This CDR3 is built from 17 residues. Germline V gene lookup returns CDR1 SEHNR and CDR2 FQNEAQ (reference sequence). This chain uses TRBV7-9 with TRBJ2-1; 15 positions match TRBD2. Sample: blood. The source of this sequence is a male donor with papillary thyroid cancer or a benign thyroid nodule (not recorded which). Some clones in this sample may be carry-over from other donors' samples. In DNA form, the CDR3 reads TGTGCCAGCAGCGAAGCAAGTGGACTAGCGGGAGGGGGTGAGCAGTTCTTC. Translated, it gives CASSEASGLAGGGEQFF.